Listed below are T cell receptor beta chains from one sample, sequenced in a study of blood T cell repertoires in COVID-19. Here immunoSEQ multiplex PCR was the method, and the copy in TCRdb shows in-frame clones only, minus some. The table lists 150,000 to 180,000 clones, around 80% of them singletons. The sequenced material came from PBMCs or T cells enriched from blood (not recorded which). The origin of the receptors is a man over 45 who had recovered from COVID-19. The CDR3 runs from the conserved cysteine through the conserved F or W. Each record gives: V gene, J gene, clone size, D gene, CDR3 DNA, CDR3 protein. The D gene is left open where the match is weak. Where a row states a size, it is once, few, many or the class of an expanded clone; other rows omit it.

>TRBV5-1|TRBJ1-5|.|.
TGCGCCAGCAGCTCGGGAGGGAGCAATCAGCCCCAGCATTTT
CASSSGGSNQPQHF
>TRBV4-1|TRBJ1-2|.|.
TGCGCCAGCAGCCAAGTCGGCAGGGAGGTCTATGGCTACACCTTC
CASSQVGREVYGYTF
>TRBV5-4|TRBJ2-3|.|TRBD2
TGTGCCAGCAAATTAGCGGGGGCTCGCACAGATACGCAGTATTTT
CASKLAGARTDTQYF
>TRBV18|TRBJ1-2|few|.
TGTGCCAGCTCACCACGAAGGGAGGTGGACTATGGCTACACCTTC
CASSPRREVDYGYTF
>TRBV21-1|TRBJ2-7|.|.
TGTGCCAGCAGCAAAGATAACTCCTACGAGCAGTACTTC
CASSKDNSYEQYF
>TRBV7-9|TRBJ1-6|few|TRBD1
TGTGCCAGCAGCCCCGACAGGGTGGGTTCACCCCTCCACTTT
CASSPDRVGSPLHF
>TRBV18|TRBJ2-7|.|.
TGTGCCAGCTCACCACTGGGGCTTATGGACTACGAGCAGTACTTC
CASSPLGLMDYEQYF
>TRBV19|TRBJ1-3|.|TRBD1
TGTGCCAGTAGACAGGGGGGTTCTGGAAACACCATATATTTT
CASRQGGSGNTIYF
>TRBV18|TRBJ1-4|.|.
TGTGCCAGCTCACCTTCAGAAAATAATGAAAAACTGTTTTTT
CASSPSENNEKLFF
>TRBV19|TRBJ2-1|.|.
TGTGCCAGTAGTATGACAGAAAACTACAATGAGCAGTTCTTC
CASSMTENYNEQFF
>TRBV2|TRBJ1-1|.|.
TGTGCCAGCAGTGAACTTCTTGAAGCTTTCTTT
CASSELLEAFF
>TRBV4-2|TRBJ2-2|.|.
TGTGCCAGCAGCCAAGAAGCAGGGGCGTCCGCCGGGGAGCTGTTTTTT
CASSQEAGASAGELFF
>TRBV7-3|TRBJ1-2|.|.
TGTGCCAGCAGCCCCAGAGGGTATGATGGCTACACCTTC
CASSPRGYDGYTF
>TRBV19|TRBJ1-5|.|TRBD1
TGTGCCAGTAGTATGCCCAGGGGGCGATGGAATCAGCCCCAGCATTTT
CASSMPRGRWNQPQHF
>TRBV11-2|TRBJ1-1|once|.
TGTGCCAGCAGCCCCCGGGGGGGTCTGAACACTGAAGCTTTCTTT
CASSPRGGLNTEAFF
>TRBV9|TRBJ2-3|.|TRBD1
TGTGCCAGCAGCGTAGCTTACGGACAGGGGGCTGACACAGATACGCAGTATTTT
CASSVAYGQGADTDTQYF
>TRBV11-2|TRBJ2-7|once|TRBD2
TGTGCCAGCAGCAACAGACTAGCGGGGGGAGACGAGCAGTACTTC
CASSNRLAGGDEQYF
>TRBV5-1|TRBJ2-5|.|.
TGCGCCAGCGCCCTTTGGGGGGTTCAAGAGACCCAGTACTTC
CASALWGVQETQYF
>TRBV7-9|TRBJ2-5|.|TRBD1
TGTGCCAGCAGCTTAGCAGGACAGGGGGCGGGAGAGACCCAGTACTTC
CASSLAGQGAGETQYF
>TRBV4-2|TRBJ2-2|.|TRBD2
TGTGCCAGCAGCCAGACTAGCGGGGGGGCCGGGGAGCTGTTTTTT
CASSQTSGGAGELFF
>TRBV4-3|TRBJ2-3|.|TRBD1
TGCGCCAGCAGCCTCACAGGGGGGTCCATCACAGATACGCAGTATTTT
CASSLTGGSITDTQYF
>TRBV7-2|TRBJ1-2|.|TRBD1
TGTGCCAGCAGCCGTCGAGCAGGGGGAATAGACTATGGCTACACCTTC
CASSRRAGGIDYGYTF
>TRBV5-6|TRBJ1-5|.|TRBD1
TGTGCCAGCAGTCAGACAGGGACGGTTCAGCCCCAGCATTTT
CASSQTGTVQPQHF
>TRBV5-5|TRBJ1-5|.|TRBD1
TGTGCCAGCAGCCCGGATACACAGGGGGCGTGGAGCAATCAGCCCCAGCATTTT
CASSPDTQGAWSNQPQHF
>TRBV19|TRBJ1-4|.|TRBD1
TGTGCCAGTAGTATAGGAAACAGGGGCGACGAAAAACTGTTTTTT
CASSIGNRGDEKLFF
>TRBV10-3|TRBJ1-1|.|.
TGTGCCATCAGTGGAGTCCCGGGGGGGGACACTGAAGCTTTCTTT
CAISGVPGGDTEAFF
>TRBV6-5|TRBJ2-7|.|.
TGTGCCAGCCAAGAAGACAGCAGCTCGATATACGAGCAGTACTTC
CASQEDSSSIYEQYF
>TRBV28|TRBJ2-7|few|TRBD2
TGTGCCAGCAGTTTAGCGGGGGGGCGGTCCTACGAGCAGTACTTC
CASSLAGGRSYEQYF
>TRBV29-1|TRBJ2-6|.|.
TGCAGCGTTGAAGTTCCAGGTGATGGGGCCAACGTCCTGACTTTC
CSVEVPGDGANVLTF
>TRBV3-1/TRBV3-2|TRBJ2-2|.|TRBD2
TGTGCCAGCAGCAGATTCCTTGGGGCGGGGGATGCCGGGGAGCTGTTTTTT
CASSRFLGAGDAGELFF
>TRBV7-9|TRBJ1-1|.|TRBD1
TGTGCCAGCAGCACCCGGACAGGGATCAGCACTGAAGCTTTCTTT
CASSTRTGISTEAFF
>TRBV19|TRBJ1-6|.|.
TGTGCCAGTAGTACGGAGGCGTCTCGTCGACCCCTCCACTTT
CASSTEASRRPLHF
>TRBV27|TRBJ2-5|.|.
TGTGCCAGCAGTCGGCAAGAGACCCAGTACTTC
CASSRQETQYF
>TRBV4-1|TRBJ2-1|.|TRBD2
TGCGCCAGCAGCCAAGGACTAGCGGGGATCAGCTCCTACAATGAGCAGTTCTTC
CASSQGLAGISSYNEQFF
>TRBV5-4|TRBJ2-5|.|TRBD2
TGTGCCAGCAGCTCCTGGACTAGCGGGGTGCAAGAGACCCAGTACTTC
CASSSWTSGVQETQYF
>TRBV18|TRBJ1-2|few|.
TGTGCCAGCTCACGGGACTCCAAAGGTTCGTACTATGGCTACACCTTC
CASSRDSKGSYYGYTF
>TRBV18|TRBJ2-3|.|TRBD2
TGTGCCAGCTCACCAGAAACGGGACTAGCGGGGGGGCGCACAGATACGCAGTATTTT
CASSPETGLAGGRTDTQYF
>TRBV14|TRBJ1-1|.|.
TGTGCCAGCAGCCAAGAAGTTCGGAGGAACACTGAAGCTTTCTTT
CASSQEVRRNTEAFF
>TRBV9|TRBJ1-3|.|TRBD1
TGTGCCAGCTCAGGACAGGGCTCTGGAAACACCATATATTTT
CASSGQGSGNTIYF
>TRBV11-1|TRBJ1-6|.|TRBD1
TGTGCCAGCAGAACGGGACAGGGGACACCCCTCCACTTT
CASRTGQGTPLHF
>TRBV2|TRBJ1-4|.|TRBD1
TGTGCCAGCAGGGTACAGGGGTCTGATGAAAAACTGTTTTTT
CASRVQGSDEKLFF
>TRBV19|TRBJ1-4|once|.
TGTGCCAGTAGTCCCCGGACCAACCGGGGTGAAAAACTGTTTTTT
CASSPRTNRGEKLFF
>TRBV6-5|TRBJ2-7|once|TRBD1
TGTGCCGCCCAGCCCCTCGTGGACAGGGTTCACGAGCAGTACTTC
CAAQPLVDRVHEQYF
>TRBV24-1|TRBJ2-3|once|.
TGTGCCACCAGTGATTGGGGGCATAGGTGTACGCAGTATTTT
CATSDWGHRCTQYF
>TRBV7-9|TRBJ2-7|.|.
TGTGCCAGCAGCTTAGCGGCAGGGGTACTCGCCTACGAGCAGTACTTC
CASSLAAGVLAYEQYF
>TRBV6-5|TRBJ1-4|.|TRBD1
TGTGCCAGCAGAGATTCCGGGACAGGGAACGAAAAACTGTTTTTT
CASRDSGTGNEKLFF
>TRBV18|TRBJ2-1|.|.
TGTGCCAGCTCACCATTGGACAGCGCCCCCCTGGGAGTCTTC
CASSPLDSAPLGVF
>TRBV18|TRBJ1-1|.|TRBD1
TGTGCCAGCTCAGGACAGGGAGGGGTCACTGAAGCTTTCTTT
CASSGQGGVTEAFF
>TRBV7-3|TRBJ2-1|.|.
TGTGCCAGCAGCTTCGGGGTTAACAATGAGCAGTTCTTC
CASSFGVNNEQFF
>TRBV19|TRBJ2-7|.|.
TGTGCCAGTAGTCCCAGGGTCGACTACGAGCAGTACTTC
CASSPRVDYEQYF
>TRBV15|TRBJ1-3|.|TRBD1
TGTGCCACCAGCCCGGACAGGGTAACAGGAAACACCATATATTTT
CATSPDRVTGNTIYF
>TRBV18|TRBJ2-2|.|.
TGTGCCAGCTCACCAGACCGGGTTCTTAACACCGGGGAGCTGTTTTTT
CASSPDRVLNTGELFF
>TRBV5-1|TRBJ2-1|few|TRBD1
TGCGCCAGCAGCGGGGGGACAGGCTCCTTTGATGAGCAGTTCTTC
CASSGGTGSFDEQFF
>TRBV7-9|TRBJ1-6|.|TRBD1
TGTGCCAGCAGCCCAGGTCAGGGACAGGGGCGTTCACCCCTCCACTTT
CASSPGQGQGRSPLHF
>TRBV13|TRBJ2-7|.|.
TGTGCCAGCAGCATGGACACAAGCTCCTACGAGCAGTACTTC
CASSMDTSSYEQYF
>TRBV5-1|TRBJ2-7|.|TRBD2
TGCGCCAGCAGCTTGGGTCCAGCGGGCGTGGGAGGGGAGCAGTACTTC
CASSLGPAGVGGEQYF
>TRBV19|TRBJ1-5|.|.
TGTGCCAGTAGTATAGTGGACAGAAACAATCAGCCCCAGCATTTT
CASSIVDRNNQPQHF
>TRBV18|TRBJ2-7|.|TRBD2
TGTGCCAGCTCACCAAGTAGCGGGGTGAACTACGAGCAGTACTTC
CASSPSSGVNYEQYF